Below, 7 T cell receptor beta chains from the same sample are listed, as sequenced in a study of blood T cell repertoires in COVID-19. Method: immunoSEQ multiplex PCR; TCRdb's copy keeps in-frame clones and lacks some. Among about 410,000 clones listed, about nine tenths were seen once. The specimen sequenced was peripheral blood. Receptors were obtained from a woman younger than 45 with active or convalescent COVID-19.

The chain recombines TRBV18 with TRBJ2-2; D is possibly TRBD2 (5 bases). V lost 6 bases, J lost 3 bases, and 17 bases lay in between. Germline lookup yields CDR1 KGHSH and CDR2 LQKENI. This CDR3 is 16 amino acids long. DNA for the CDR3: TGTGCCAGCTCGTCCCTAGGCAGGCGGGACACCGGGGAGCTGTTTTTT. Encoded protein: CASSSLGRRDTGELFF.

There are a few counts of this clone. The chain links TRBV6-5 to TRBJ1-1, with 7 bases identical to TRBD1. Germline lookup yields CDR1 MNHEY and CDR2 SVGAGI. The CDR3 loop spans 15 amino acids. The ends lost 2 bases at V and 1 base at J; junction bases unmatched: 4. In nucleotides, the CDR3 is TGTGCCAGCAGTTACGACAGGGCAGGGAACACTGAAGCTTTCTTT. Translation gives CASSYDRAGNTEAFF.

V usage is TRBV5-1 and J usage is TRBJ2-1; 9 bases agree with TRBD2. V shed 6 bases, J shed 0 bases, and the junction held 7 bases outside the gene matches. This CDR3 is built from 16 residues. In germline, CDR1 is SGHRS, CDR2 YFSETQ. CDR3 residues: CASKASGISSYNEQFF. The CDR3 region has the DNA TGCGCCAGCAAGGCTAGCGGGATTAGCTCCTACAATGAGCAGTTCTTC.

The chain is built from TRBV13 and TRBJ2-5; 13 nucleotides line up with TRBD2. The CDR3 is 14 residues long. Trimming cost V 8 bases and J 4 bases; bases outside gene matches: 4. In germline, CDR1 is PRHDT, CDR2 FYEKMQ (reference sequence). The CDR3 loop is CASSLAGGPETQYF. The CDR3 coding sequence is TGTGCCAGCTCACTAGCGGGAGGGCCAGAGACCCAGTACTTC.

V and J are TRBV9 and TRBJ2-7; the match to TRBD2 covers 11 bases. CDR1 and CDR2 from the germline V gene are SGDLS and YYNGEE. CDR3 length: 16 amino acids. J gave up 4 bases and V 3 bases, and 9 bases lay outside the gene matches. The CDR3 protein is CASSALAGGPGYEQYF. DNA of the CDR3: TGTGCCAGCAGCGCCTTAGCGGGAGGGCCTGGATACGAGCAGTACTTC.

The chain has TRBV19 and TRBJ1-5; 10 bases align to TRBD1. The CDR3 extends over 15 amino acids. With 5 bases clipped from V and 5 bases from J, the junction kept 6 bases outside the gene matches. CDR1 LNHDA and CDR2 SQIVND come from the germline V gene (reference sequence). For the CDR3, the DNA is TGTGCCAGTAGTTGGGCGGACAGGGGGGATCAGCCCCAGCATTTT. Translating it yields CASSWADRGDQPQHF.

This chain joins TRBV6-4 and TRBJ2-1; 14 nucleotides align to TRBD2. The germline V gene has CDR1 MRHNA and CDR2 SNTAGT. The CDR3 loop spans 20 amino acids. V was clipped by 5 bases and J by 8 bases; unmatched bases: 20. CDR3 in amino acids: CASSLRWTSGGQMGFDEQFF. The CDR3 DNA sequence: TGTGCCAGCAGTTTGCGATGGACTAGCGGGGGGCAAATGGGTTTCGATGAGCAGTTCTTC.